This T cell receptor (beta chain) originates from a study of shared clonotypes between healthy human individuals. V lost 8 bases to trimming and J lost 1 base, with 10 bases between them. Germline lookup yields CDR1 MDHEN and CDR2 SYDVKM. The CDR3 has 13 amino acids. Assay: immunoSEQ multiplex PCR; the TCRdb copy retains only in-frame clones and omits some. The sample yields about 360,000 clones, over 70% seen once. The study drew all its donors from Caucasian adults living in Nashville, Tennessee. This clonotype originated in a man younger than 45 in good health. This chain joins TRBV28 and TRBJ2-3, with D unclear. The sequenced sample was memory CD4+ T cells sorted from blood. Subset of the sample: CD45RA-negative fraction. The CDR3 nucleotides read TGTGCCAGCCGACTTGTTGGCACAGATACGCAGTATTTT. This encodes CASRLVGTDTQYF.